The clone carrying this T cell receptor (beta chain) rates as medium-sized. Antigen: not known. The CDR3 contains 14 residues. Germline values: CDR1 SGHTA, CDR2 FQGNSA. Trimming removed 3 bases from V and 1 base from J, with 4 bases in between. TCRdb re-called the reads with MiXCR, one entry per CDR3 protein. The sample includes about a million distinct CDR3 sequences, roughly 30% of them seen just once. This record belongs to a study of T cell repertoires in cytomegalovirus infection. Across the whole study: Used in the study were CMV epitopes, some recently identified and HLA-C-restricted, others well-studied and HLA-B-restricted. Study findings and constraints: Summed frequency of shared TCR beta families picked out CMV carriers who also had the relevant HLA.

The TCR comes from a human donor in good health (CMV status not recorded). Some clones in this sample may be carry-over from other donors' samples. V usage is TRBV7-2 and J usage is TRBJ2-6; D call uncertain. Sequenced here: cultured CD8+ T cells from PBMCs, sampled from culture after CMV antigen stimulation. CDR3 in DNA: TGTGCCAGCAGCTTCGGGTCTGGGGCCAACGTCCTGACTTTC. This sequence encodes CASSFGSGANVLTF.